The 27 T cell receptor beta chains given below trace back to one sample, sequenced in a study of T cell responses to AZD1222 COVID-19 vaccine. Assay used: immunoSEQ multiplex PCR; TCRdb lists only in-frame clones, some missing. The sample records about 130,000 clones, about 92% being singletons. The sample consisted of peripheral blood, taken on day 0 of AZD1222 vaccination. These receptors were collected from an adult in good health.

The chain joins TRBV5-1 to TRBJ2-2; the match to TRBD1 covers 10 bases. The V gene end was trimmed by 4 bases and the J gene end by 4 bases; junction bases not matched to a gene: 4. There are 15 residues in the CDR3. The germline V gene encodes CDR1 SGHRS and CDR2 YFSETQ. The CDR3 region has the DNA TGCGCCAGCAGCCCAGGGACAGGGGTCACCGGGGAGCTGTTTTTT. This codes for CASSPGTGVTGELFF.

The chain links TRBV18 to TRBJ1-6, with D unclear. Per germline, CDR1 KGHSH and CDR2 LQKENI. The CDR3 spans 14 residues. Between the trimmed V and J ends, which lost 4 bases and 0 bases, there was a span of 4 bases. CDR3 nucleotides: TGTGCCAGCTCACTCAGCTCCTATAATTCACCCCTCCACTTT. The encoded protein is CASSLSSYNSPLHF.

This clone was seen a few times. V and J are TRBV4-3 and TRBJ1-6; a possible D gene is TRBD1 (5 bases). This CDR3 spans 14 amino acids. Trimming took off 1 base at V and 9 bases at J, with 10 bases between the two ends. Per the germline V gene, CDR1 is LGHNA and CDR2 is YSLEER. The chain's CDR3 is CASSQGQGGSPLHF. The CDR3 nucleotides are TGCGCCAGCAGCCAAGGTCAGGGAGGTTCACCCCTCCACTTT.

This chain uses TRBV10-3 with TRBJ1-2, with a weak D call TRBD1 (6 bases). The germline V and J ends were trimmed by 6 bases and 8 bases, with 19 bases remaining between them. Germline loops: CDR1 ENHRY, CDR2 SYGVKD. This CDR3 spans 14 amino acids. The DNA of the CDR3 is TGTGCCATCAGCCCCGGACAGCTTGCGGTGGGCTACACCTTC. Translating it yields CAISPGQLAVGYTF.

The V gene is TRBV9, the J gene TRBJ1-3, with TRBD1 as a possible D gene (6 bases). V lost 7 bases, J lost 0 bases, and 17 bases lay in between. Germline V CDR1 and CDR2: SGDLS, YYNGEE. This CDR3 is built from 16 residues. The CDR3 here is CASSPSRGDSGNTIYF. As DNA, the CDR3 is TGTGCCAGCTCCCCATCCAGGGGCGACTCTGGAAACACCATATATTTT.

This clone was counted between two and nine times. The chain is built from TRBV7-2 and TRBJ1-1; possible D gene TRBD1, 6 bases. CDR1 and CDR2 from the germline V gene are SGHTA and FQGNSA. This CDR3 is built from 16 residues. V dropped 8 bases and J dropped 4 bases, with 23 bases sitting between them. The CDR3 DNA sequence: TGTGCCAGCGCCCAGACAGGCTACCTCGCGGGCACTGAAGCTTTCTTT. This translates into CASAQTGYLAGTEAFF.

This sequence joins TRBV5-4 and TRBJ2-1; 9 bases agree with TRBD1. V lost 6 bases, J lost 2 bases, and 6 bases stayed unmatched. There are 15 residues in the CDR3. Germline assignment: CDR1 SGHNT and CDR2 YYREEE (reference sequence). CDR3: CASNPGTGTYNEQFF. CDR3 sequence (DNA): TGTGCCAGCAACCCCGGGACAGGGACCTACAATGAGCAGTTCTTC.

The rearrangement joins TRBV15 to TRBJ1-2; 8 bases are shared with TRBD1. The germline gives CDR1 LNHNV, CDR2 YYDKDF (reference sequence). CDR3 size: 18 residues. V was pared by 0 bases and J by 4 bases, with 13 bases of the junction left unmatched. The CDR3 is CATSRDLPDRARSYGYTF. The CDR3 DNA reads TGTGCCACCAGCAGAGATCTCCCGGACAGGGCTCGGTCCTATGGCTACACCTTC.

This clone was observed a single time. The rearrangement joins TRBV30 to TRBJ1-6; 8 nucleotides align to TRBD1. V trimming: 1 base; J trimming: 10 bases; junction bases outside the gene matches: 6. This CDR3 is 14 amino acids long. Germline V gives CDR1 GTSNPN, CDR2 SVGIG (reference sequence). The CDR3: CAWSGRTGPSPLHF. The CDR3, as DNA: TGTGCCTGGAGTGGAAGGACAGGGCCCTCACCCCTCCACTTT.

The genes are TRBV10-3 and TRBJ2-7; 9 nucleotides agree with TRBD1. The germline CDR1 and CDR2 sequences are ENHRY and SYGVKD. The CDR3 is 13 residues long. Trimming at V came to 10 bases and at J to 3 bases, leaving 7 bases not matched to a gene. The CDR3 DNA is TGTGCCACAACCGGGACAGGGATCTACGAGCAGTACTTC. Translation: CATTGTGIYEQYF.

V usage is TRBV6-1 and J usage is TRBJ2-2; 8 positions match TRBD1. CDR3 size: 20 residues. Germline V lookup: CDR1 MNHNS, CDR2 SASEGT. V lost 2 bases to trimming and J lost 3 bases; unmatched junction nucleotides: 17. CDR3 sequence reads: CASSEYAPRMDRADTGELFF. The CDR3 nucleotides are TGTGCCAGCAGTGAATACGCCCCGAGAATGGACAGGGCAGACACCGGGGAGCTGTTTTTT.

This chain's CDR3 is CASSATRGSGPGGDSNQPQHF. CDR3 in DNA: TGTGCCAGCAGCGCGACTCGCGGGAGTGGCCCAGGAGGTGATAGCAATCAGCCCCAGCATTTT. V is TRBV9 and J is TRBJ1-5; D not certain. Germline assignment: CDR1 SGDLS and CDR2 YYNGEE. The CDR3 is 21 residues long. Deletions cut 3 bases from V and 0 bases from J, with 28 bases between.

For the CDR3, the DNA is TGTGCCAGCAGTGAAAGAGGGACAGGGGTGACCGGGGGGAGGGAGCAGTACTTC. Translation: CASSERGTGVTGGREQYF. The rearrangement uses TRBV2 and TRBJ2-7; 10 nucleotides line up with TRBD1. V gave up 2 bases and J gave up 7 bases; unmatched junction bases: 17. The V gene's germline CDR1 is SNHLY and CDR2 FYNNEI. The CDR3 runs to 18 residues.

V is TRBV7-8 and J is TRBJ1-6; D gene unclear. The CDR3 runs 14 residues. Germline V gives CDR1 SGHVS, CDR2 FQNEAQ. Trimming stripped 3 bases from V and 2 bases from J, with 5 bases between. The CDR3 DNA reads as TGTGCCAGCAGCTTCGCGGCCTATAATTCACCCCTCCACTTT. Amino acid sequence: CASSFAAYNSPLHF.

The chain recombines TRBV5-1 with TRBJ1-1; D is possibly TRBD1 (5 bases). Per germline, CDR1 SGHRS and CDR2 YFSETQ. This CDR3 is 15 amino acids long. V was clipped by 3 bases and J by 5 bases, with 17 bases between them. CDR3 in amino acids: CASSWTHRAGTEAFF. The CDR3 region has the DNA TGCGCCAGCAGCTGGACACACCGAGCGGGGACTGAAGCTTTCTTT.

This chain uses TRBV29-1 with TRBJ2-5; D is possibly TRBD2 (6 bases). Looked up from germline, CDR1 is SQVTM and CDR2 is ANQGSEA. This CDR3 contains 15 residues. Between the trimmed V and J ends, which lost 8 bases and 3 bases, there was a span of 22 bases. In DNA, the CDR3 is TGCAGCTTTGTGGGCGGCGGGACCGAAGAAGAGACCCAGTACTTC. It encodes CSFVGGGTEEETQYF.

The chain recombines TRBV6-6 with TRBJ2-5; 10 nucleotides align to TRBD1. This CDR3 contains 14 residues. The V gene end was trimmed by 2 bases and the J gene end by 5 bases; junction bases not matched to a gene: 2. In germline, CDR1 is MNHNY, CDR2 SVGAGI (reference sequence). CDR3 in DNA: TGTGCCAGCAGTTACGGACAGGGGGGGGAGACCCAGTACTTC. Translated: CASSYGQGGETQYF.

The chain carries TRBV7-9 and TRBJ1-6; no clear D. Germline V lookup: CDR1 SEHNR, CDR2 FQNEAQ (reference sequence). Trimming removed 3 bases from V and 7 bases from J, with 4 bases in between. The CDR3 sequence is 12 residues long. Written as DNA, the CDR3 is TGTGCCAGCAGCTTCGGGAATTCACCCCTCCACTTT. It yields the protein CASSFGNSPLHF.

V usage is TRBV27 and J usage is TRBJ2-5; D call uncertain. From germline, CDR1 is MNHEY and CDR2 SMNVEV (reference sequence). The V end was cut by 0 bases, the J end by 5 bases, with 10 bases between. This CDR3 region has 14 residues. The CDR3: CASSLSLNGETQYF. CDR3 bases: TGTGCCAGCAGTTTATCCCTAAACGGCGAGACCCAGTACTTC.

The chain's CDR3 is CASSLEGTGFSYEQYF. CDR3 bases: TGCGCCAGCAGCTTGGAGGGGACAGGGTTCTCCTACGAGCAGTACTTC. The V and J genes are TRBV5-1 and TRBJ2-7, with 9 bases identical to TRBD1. With 0 bases clipped from V and 0 bases from J, the junction kept 4 bases outside the gene matches. Germline V gene data show CDR1 as SGHRS and CDR2 as YFSETQ. The CDR3 is 16 amino acids.

This chain connects TRBV27 to TRBJ1-4; TRBD1 aligns across 7 bases. Per germline, CDR1 MNHEY and CDR2 SMNVEV (reference sequence). CDR3 length: 17 amino acids. V trimming: 5 bases; J trimming: 2 bases; junction bases outside the gene matches: 11. The CDR3 DNA sequence: TGTGCCAGCAGTCCCGGGACAGCTCCTCTCACTAATGAAAAACTGTTTTTT. This codes for CASSPGTAPLTNEKLFF.

The chain uses TRBV18 and TRBJ1-5; D gene unclear. This CDR3 comprises 13 residues. The germline V gene has CDR1 KGHSH and CDR2 LQKENI. Trimming removed 2 bases at V and 9 bases at J, with 11 bases between. CDR3 sequence: CASSPSEGRPQHF. Written as DNA, the CDR3 is TGTGCCAGCTCACCATCCGAGGGTCGGCCCCAGCATTTT.

This chain joins TRBV7-8 and TRBJ1-1; D is unclear. This CDR3 is built from 14 residues. From germline, CDR1 is SGHVS and CDR2 FQNEAQ. V lost 0 bases and J lost 3, with 8 bases in between. CDR3 bases: TGTGCCAGCAGCTTAGCCCTAAGAGACACTGAAGCTTTCTTT. It codes for CASSLALRDTEAFF.

The chain uses TRBV28 and TRBJ1-4; D is possibly TRBD1 (5 bases). The CDR3 consists of 12 residues. Trimming took 10 bases from V and 7 from J, leaving 13 bases between them. Germline V gene lookup returns CDR1 MDHEN and CDR2 SYDVKM. For the CDR3, the DNA is TGTGCCATCCGAGGGGAGGGTGAAAAACTGTTTTTT. Translated, it gives CAIRGEGEKLFF.

The chain has TRBV7-9 and TRBJ1-4; D may be TRBD1 (6 bases). This CDR3 has 17 residues. Germline CDR1 reads SEHNR; CDR2 reads FQNEAQ (reference sequence). Trimming cost V 5 bases and J 8 bases, with 24 bases left between them. The chain's CDR3 is CASSPAGGSERGEKLFF. CDR3 nucleotide sequence: TGTGCCAGCAGCCCAGCCGGAGGGTCAGAAAGGGGGGAAAAACTGTTTTTT.

The chain has TRBV7-2 and TRBJ1-4, with 8 bases fitting TRBD1. The CDR3 is 16 amino acids. Losses at the gene ends were 2 bases for V and 6 bases for J; bases not matched to a gene: 8. The germline V gene encodes CDR1 SGHTA and CDR2 FQGNSA. The CDR3 spells CASSLPVGTGYEKLFF. The CDR3 nucleotides are TGTGCCAGCAGCTTACCCGTCGGGACAGGTTATGAAAAACTGTTTTTT.

This chain uses TRBV2 with TRBJ1-2, with 7 nucleotides matching TRBD1. Germline CDR1 is SNHLY and CDR2 is FYNNEI. V shed 7 bases, J shed 6 bases, and the junction held 11 bases outside the gene matches. This CDR3 spans 14 amino acids. The CDR3 DNA follows: TGTGCCAGCATCATGATGAGGGGGCTGGATGGCTACACCTTC. Amino acid sequence: CASIMMRGLDGYTF.